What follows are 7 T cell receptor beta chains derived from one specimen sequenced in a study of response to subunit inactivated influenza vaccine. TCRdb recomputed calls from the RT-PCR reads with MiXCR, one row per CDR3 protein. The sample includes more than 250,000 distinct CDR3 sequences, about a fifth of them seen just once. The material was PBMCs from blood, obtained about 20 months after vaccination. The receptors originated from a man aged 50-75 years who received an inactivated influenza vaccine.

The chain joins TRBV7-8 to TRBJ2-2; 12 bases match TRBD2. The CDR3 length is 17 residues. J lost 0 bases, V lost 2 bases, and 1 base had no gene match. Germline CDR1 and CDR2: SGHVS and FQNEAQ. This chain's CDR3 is CASSLRTSGTNTGELFF. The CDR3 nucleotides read TGTGCCAGCAGCTTAAGGACTAGCGGGACGAACACCGGGGAGCTGTTTTTT.

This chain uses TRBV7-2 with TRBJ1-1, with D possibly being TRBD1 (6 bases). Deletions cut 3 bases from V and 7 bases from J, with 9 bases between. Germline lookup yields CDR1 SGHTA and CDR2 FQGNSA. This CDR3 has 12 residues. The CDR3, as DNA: TGTGCCAGCAGCTTCCGGACAGTTGAAGCTTTCTTT. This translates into CASSFRTVEAFF.

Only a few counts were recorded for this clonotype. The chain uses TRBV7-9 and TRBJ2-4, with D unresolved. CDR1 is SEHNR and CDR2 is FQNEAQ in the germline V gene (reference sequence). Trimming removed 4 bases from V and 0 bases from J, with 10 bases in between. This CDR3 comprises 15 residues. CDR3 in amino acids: CASSSDLLAKNIQYF. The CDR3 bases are TGTGCCAGCAGCTCCGACTTGCTAGCCAAAAACATTCAGTACTTC.

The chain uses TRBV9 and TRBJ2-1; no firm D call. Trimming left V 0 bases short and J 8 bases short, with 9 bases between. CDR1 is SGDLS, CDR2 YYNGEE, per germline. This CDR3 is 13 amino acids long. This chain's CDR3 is CASSVDSVYEQFF. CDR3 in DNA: TGTGCCAGCAGCGTAGATTCTGTCTATGAGCAGTTCTTC.

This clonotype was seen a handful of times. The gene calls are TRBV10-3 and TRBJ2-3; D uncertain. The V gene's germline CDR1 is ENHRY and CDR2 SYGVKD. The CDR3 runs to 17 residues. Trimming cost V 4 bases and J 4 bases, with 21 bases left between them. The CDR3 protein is CAISVPWAPDGADTQYF. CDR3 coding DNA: TGTGCCATCAGTGTGCCTTGGGCCCCCGATGGTGCAGATACGCAGTATTTT.

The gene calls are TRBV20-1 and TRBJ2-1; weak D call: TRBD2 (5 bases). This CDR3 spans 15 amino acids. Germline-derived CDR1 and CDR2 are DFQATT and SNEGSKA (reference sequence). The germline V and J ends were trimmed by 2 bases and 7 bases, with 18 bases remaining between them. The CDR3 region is CSARRTSWGENEQFF. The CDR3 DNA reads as TGCAGTGCTAGACGAACTAGTTGGGGAGAGAATGAGCAGTTCTTC.

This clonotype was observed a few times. The CDR3 is CASTLRFPGPGSPLHF. The CDR3 nucleotides are TGTGCCAGCACCCTTAGGTTTCCAGGTCCGGGGTCACCCCTCCACTTT. The V and J genes are TRBV7-8 and TRBJ1-6; D unclear. V was clipped by 7 bases and J by 10 bases, with 23 bases between them. Per germline, CDR1 SGHVS and CDR2 FQNEAQ. This CDR3 has 16 residues. The full variable domain, completed using reference TRBV7-8 and TRBJ1-6, is GAGVSQSPRYKVAKRGQDVALRCDPISGHVSLFWYQQALGQGPEFLTYFQNEAQLDKSGLPSDRFFAERPEGSVSTLKIQRTQQEDSAVYLCASTLRFPGPGSPLHFGNGTRLTVT.